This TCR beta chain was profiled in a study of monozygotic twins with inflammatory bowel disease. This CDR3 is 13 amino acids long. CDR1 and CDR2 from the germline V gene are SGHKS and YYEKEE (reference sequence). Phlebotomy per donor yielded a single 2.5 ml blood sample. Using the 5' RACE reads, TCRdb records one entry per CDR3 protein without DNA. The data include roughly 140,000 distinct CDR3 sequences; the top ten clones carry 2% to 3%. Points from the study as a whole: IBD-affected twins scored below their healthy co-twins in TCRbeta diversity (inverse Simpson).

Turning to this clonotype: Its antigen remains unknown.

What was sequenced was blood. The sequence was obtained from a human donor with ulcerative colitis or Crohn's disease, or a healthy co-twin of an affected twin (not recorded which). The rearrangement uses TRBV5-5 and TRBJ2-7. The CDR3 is CASSLTFLYEQYF.